A selection of T cell receptor beta chains follows, all from one sample in a study of cytomegalovirus exposure and HLA in healthy donors. Profiled with immunoSEQ multiplex PCR; TCRdb holds only in-frame clones, not every one. This table holds about 160,000 clones, roughly 85% found once. The sample was PBMCs. Every receptor here comes from a man aged 40-50 years in good health and CMV-seronegative. CDR3s include the opening cysteine and the closing phenylalanine or tryptophan. The D gene is left open where the match is weak. Not every row has a clone size; where given, it reads once, few, many or a size class.

TRBJ2-5	TRBD2	TRBV5-1	-	TGCGCCAGCAGCTTGGAAACGAGCGGGAGGAGAGAGACCCAGTACTTC	CASSLETSGRRETQYF
TRBJ2-7	-	TRBV4-1	-	TGCGCCAGCAGCCAAGTCGCGGGCGAGCAGTACTTC	CASSQVAGEQYF
TRBJ2-1	TRBD2	TRBV2	-	TGTGCCAGCGCTAGCGGGAGGGCGGGCAATGAGCAGTTCTTC	CASASGRAGNEQFF
TRBJ1-1	-	TRBV6-4	-	TGTGCCAGCAGTGAAGGACAGCTGATGAACACTGAAGCTTTCTTT	CASSEGQLMNTEAFF
TRBJ2-4	-	TRBV7-2	-	TGTGCCAGCAGCTTAGCGGGGGGTTTAAACATTCAGTACTTC	CASSLAGGLNIQYF
TRBJ2-7	TRBD2	TRBV6-5	-	TGTGCCAGCAGTTACTGGCGGGAGGCCCCCGGGGAGCAGTACTTC	CASSYWREAPGEQYF
TRBJ2-5	TRBD1	TRBV7-6	once	TGTGCCAGCAGCTTAGCTGGGACAGGGGATTGGGAGACCCAGTACTTC	CASSLAGTGDWETQYF
TRBJ2-5	TRBD2	TRBV19	-	TGTGCCAGTAGTCCACTAGCGGGAACAGAGACCCAGTACTTC	CASSPLAGTETQYF
TRBJ2-7	TRBD2	TRBV4-2	-	TGTGCCAGCAGCCAAGCGCAACAGCGGGAGGGGGGCGAGCAGTACTTC	CASSQAQQREGGEQYF
TRBJ2-7	TRBD1	TRBV19	once	TGTGCCAGTAGTTGGGGACAGGACTACGAGCAGTACTTC	CASSWGQDYEQYF
TRBJ2-5	TRBD2	TRBV29-1	-	TGCAGCGTTGTAGGTGGACTAGCGGGAGCCAAGACCCAGTACTTC	CSVVGGLAGAKTQYF
TRBJ1-1	-	TRBV2	-	TGTGCCAGCAGTGTATATACTGAAGCTTTCTTT	CASSVYTEAFF
TRBJ2-1	-	TRBV28	-	TGTGCCAGCAGTACACTAGGGACTCTTAATGAGCAGTTCTTC	CASSTLGTLNEQFF
TRBJ2-3	TRBD1	TRBV5-4	-	TGTGCCAGCAGCCTGGGACAGGTCACAGATACGCAGTATTTT	CASSLGQVTDTQYF
TRBJ2-3	-	TRBV7-9	-	TGTGCCAGCAGCTTAGCCGGGACTCCCAGGGCAGATACGCAGTATTTT	CASSLAGTPRADTQYF
TRBJ2-2	TRBD2	TRBV30	-	TGTGCTCAGTCCGGGACTAGCGGGAGGGGCGACACCGGGGAGCTGTTTTTT	CAQSGTSGRGDTGELFF
TRBJ1-4	TRBD1	TRBV6-6	-	TGTGCCAGCAGAGGGGACAGGGGCTTTGAAAAACTGTTTTTT	CASRGDRGFEKLFF
TRBJ2-7	-	TRBV5-6	-	TGTGCCAGCACCCGGGGATTAAGTACCTACGAGCAGTACTTC	CASTRGLSTYEQYF
TRBJ1-4	-	TRBV7-9	-	TGTGCCAGCAGCCCCCCCGCTAATGAAAAACTGTTTTTT	CASSPPANEKLFF
TRBJ2-1	TRBD2	TRBV5-1	-	TGCGCCAGCAGCTTGGCCCTTACTAGCGCCGGTGAGCAGTTCTTC	CASSLALTSAGEQFF
TRBJ2-5	TRBD2	TRBV6-5	once	TGTGCCAGCAGGGGGAGCGGGAGAGGGCGAGAGACCCAGTACTTC	CASRGSGRGRETQYF
TRBJ2-7	-	TRBV19	once	TGTGCCAGTAGTATCGCAGAAGACTACGAGCAGTACTTC	CASSIAEDYEQYF